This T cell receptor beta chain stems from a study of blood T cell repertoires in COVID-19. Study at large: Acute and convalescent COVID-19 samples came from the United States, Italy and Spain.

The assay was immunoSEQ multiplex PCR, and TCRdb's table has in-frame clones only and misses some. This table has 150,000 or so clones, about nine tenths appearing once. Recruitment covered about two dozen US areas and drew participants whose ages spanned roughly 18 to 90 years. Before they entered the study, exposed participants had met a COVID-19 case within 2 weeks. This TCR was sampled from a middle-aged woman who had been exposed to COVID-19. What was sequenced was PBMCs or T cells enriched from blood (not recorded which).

CDR3 DNA: TGTGCCAGCAGCCAACGAGGACAGTCCACTGAAGCTTTCTTT. Translation: CASSQRGQSTEAFF. The chain couples TRBV7-6 to TRBJ1-1; D might be TRBD1 (6 bases). CDR1 is SGHVS and CDR2 is FNYEAQ in the germline V gene. V lost 5 bases to trimming and J lost 4 bases, with 14 bases between them. The CDR3 is 14 residues long.